Below are 23 T cell receptor beta chains sequenced from a single sample in a study of T cell responses to AZD1222 COVID-19 vaccine. The repertoire was sequenced with immunoSEQ multiplex PCR; TCRdb's copy has only in-frame clones and lacks some. The sample lists 150,000 or so clones, 80% to 90% occurring once. The material was peripheral blood, obtained after recovery from COVID-19. These receptors were taken from an adult who had recovered from COVID-19.

The V gene is TRBV2, the J gene TRBJ2-2; D uncertain. Germline V gene data show CDR1 as SNHLY and CDR2 as FYNNEI. This CDR3 is 17 amino acids long. The V gene lost 1 base and the J gene lost 5 bases, with 17 bases spanning the gap. In DNA, the CDR3 is TGTGCCAGCAGTGAAGAGTCCAGCCTAATAAGAACCGGGGAGCTGTTTTTT. It specifies CASSEESSLIRTGELFF.

The rearrangement uses TRBV6-1 and TRBJ1-1; maybe TRBD1 (6 bases). This CDR3 spans 14 amino acids. Germline lookup yields CDR1 MNHNS and CDR2 SASEGT. The V gene lost 2 bases and the J gene lost 5 bases, with 12 bases spanning the gap. This chain's CDR3 is CASSERTVRTEAFF. CDR3 DNA: TGTGCCAGCAGTGAACGGACAGTGAGAACTGAAGCTTTCTTT.

J is TRBJ2-7 and V is TRBV5-1, with TRBD1 as a possible D gene (7 bases). Deletions cut 0 bases from V and 5 bases from J, with 15 bases between. CDR3 length equals 15 residues. Germline V gives CDR1 SGHRS, CDR2 YFSETQ. The CDR3 reads CASSLAARGVDEQYF. The CDR3 DNA reads as TGCGCCAGCAGCTTGGCCGCCAGGGGGGTTGACGAGCAGTACTTC.

To note about this clone: The sample carries other DNA sequences with the same CDR3. The V gene is TRBV6-1, the J gene TRBJ1-4; D call uncertain. Germline V gives CDR1 MNHNS, CDR2 SASEGT. The CDR3 is 15 amino acids. Deletions cut 3 bases from V and 0 bases from J, with 8 bases between. The CDR3 reads CASSDRGATNEKLFF. CDR3 coding DNA: TGTGCCAGCAGTGATCGTGGTGCAACTAATGAAAAACTGTTTTTT.

The rearrangement links TRBV6-5 to TRBJ2-2, with a tentative D call TRBD2 (5 bases). The CDR3 has 15 amino acids. Trimming removed 0 bases at V and 7 bases at J, with 12 bases between. Germline CDR1 and CDR2: MNHEY and SVGAGI. CDR3 loop: CASSYSGQRGGELFF. The CDR3 DNA reads as TGTGCCAGCAGTTACTCCGGTCAACGGGGCGGGGAGCTGTTTTTT.

The chain links TRBV5-1 to TRBJ2-2, with D possibly matching TRBD1 (6 bases). Germline loops: CDR1 SGHRS, CDR2 YFSETQ. There are 15 residues in the CDR3. Trimming removed 0 bases at V and 0 bases at J, with 6 bases between. The CDR3 is CASSLDRANTGELFF. DNA for the CDR3: TGCGCCAGCAGCTTGGACAGGGCGAACACCGGGGAGCTGTTTTTT.

As for this clone: Other DNA sequences of this sample code for an identical CDR3. This chain links TRBV6-5 with TRBJ1-1; possibly TRBD1 for D (6 bases). The CDR3 runs 13 residues. V gave up 8 bases and J gave up 0 bases, with 10 bases separating them. The germline CDR1 and CDR2 sequences are MNHEY and SVGAGI. The CDR3 DNA reads as TGTGCCAGCGTCCAGGGGCTGAACACTGAAGCTTTCTTT. Amino acid sequence: CASVQGLNTEAFF.

J is TRBJ2-1 and V is TRBV28; no clear D gene. The CDR3 sequence is 18 residues long. V was trimmed by 0 bases and J by 0 bases, leaving 15 bases between them. Germline V gene data show CDR1 as MDHEN and CDR2 as SYDVKM. The CDR3 loop reads CASSLWGGDKISYNEQFF. The CDR3 DNA reads TGTGCCAGCAGTTTATGGGGTGGGGATAAGATCTCCTACAATGAGCAGTTCTTC. Based on the CDR3 plus reference TRBV28 and TRBJ2-1, the full variable domain is DVKVTQSSRYLVKRTGEKVFLECVQDMDHENMFWYRQDPGLGLRLIYFSYDVKMKEKGDIPEGYSVSREKKERFSLILESASTNQTSMYLCASSLWGGDKISYNEQFFGPGTRLTVL.

The genes are TRBV10-3 and TRBJ2-3; 9 bases match TRBD2. This CDR3 comprises 17 residues. V trimming: 4 bases; J trimming: 2 bases; junction bases outside the gene matches: 10. Germline V gene sequence: CDR1 ENHRY, CDR2 SYGVKD. CDR3 nucleotides: TGTGCCATCAGTGTTTCCTCTAGCGGGGATATCACAGATACGCAGTATTTT. It is translated as CAISVSSSGDITDTQYF.

This clone was recorded once. The gene calls are TRBV5-1 and TRBJ1-1, with D perhaps TRBD1 (5 bases). V shed 4 bases and J shed 2 bases, with 12 bases lying between them. Germline-derived CDR1 and CDR2 are SGHRS and YFSETQ. This CDR3 has 14 amino acids. The CDR3 DNA is TGCGCCAGCAGCGCGGGGACGGGAAACACTGAAGCTTTCTTT. Amino acids: CASSAGTGNTEAFF.

CDR3 region: CSVGGGPYEQYF. The CDR3 nucleotides are TGCAGCGTTGGAGGGGGACCCTACGAGCAGTACTTC. The chain couples TRBV29-1 to TRBJ2-7; possible D gene TRBD1, 6 bases. V was clipped by 4 bases and J by 2 bases, with 9 bases between them. The CDR3 spans 12 residues. Germline CDR1 is SQVTM and CDR2 is ANQGSEA.

The chain recombines TRBV6-2 or TRBV6-3 with TRBJ2-5; TRBD1 aligns across 9 bases. Germline trimming cut 2 bases from V and 3 bases from J; bases unmatched to any gene: 4. CDR3 length: 15 residues. Germline values: CDR1 MNHEY, CDR2 SVGEGT. For the CDR3, the DNA is TGTGCCAGCAGTTACATAACAGGGGGCGAAGAGACCCAGTACTTC. Translation gives CASSYITGGEETQYF.

This clone has just one count. The chain couples TRBV3-1 (or the pseudogene TRBV3-2) to TRBJ1-1; D not resolved. Looked up from germline, CDR1 is LGHDT and CDR2 is YNNKEL (reference sequence). The CDR3 loop spans 13 amino acids. The V end was cut by 3 bases, the J end by 3 bases, with 8 bases between. CDR3 residues: CASSQGPDTEAFF. The DNA for the CDR3 is TGTGCCAGCAGCCAGGGTCCCGACACTGAAGCTTTCTTT.

This clone was found once. The V gene is TRBV18, the J gene TRBJ1-2, with TRBD1 as a possible D gene (5 bases). The CDR3 covers 15 residues. Germline V gene sequence: CDR1 KGHSH, CDR2 LQKENI. V was trimmed by 3 bases and J by 4 bases, leaving 15 bases between them. The CDR3 DNA is TGTGCCAGCTCACCGACAGAGACTCTGACCTATGGCTACACCTTC. Translated, it gives CASSPTETLTYGYTF.

The gene calls are TRBV5-1 and TRBJ1-6; 7 nucleotides align to TRBD1. Germline V gene lookup returns CDR1 SGHRS and CDR2 YFSETQ. Trimming removed 5 bases from V and 7 bases from J; junction bases left unmatched: 3. CDR3 length: 13 amino acids. Here the CDR3 DNA reads TGCGCCAGCAGTCGGGACAGCAATTCACCCCTCCACTTT. It yields the protein CASSRDSNSPLHF.

The CDR3 protein is CATSGGTEIIKETQYF. The CDR3 DNA sequence: TGTGCCACCAGTGGGGGGACAGAGATAATTAAAGAGACCCAGTACTTC. The J gene is TRBJ2-5, the V gene TRBV24-1; 7 positions match TRBD1. Germline loops: CDR1 KGHDR, CDR2 SFDVKD. CDR3 length: 16 residues. Germline trimming cut 5 bases from V and 3 bases from J; bases unmatched to any gene: 11.

For this clone: This sample includes further DNA sequences coding for the same CDR3. This chain joins TRBV27 and TRBJ2-7; TRBD1 might be the D (6 bases). V gave up 2 bases and J gave up 0 bases, with 8 bases separating them. The CDR3 has 14 amino acids. CDR1 MNHEY and CDR2 SMNVEV come from the germline V gene (reference sequence). As DNA, the CDR3 is TGTGCCAGCAGTTTACAGGGGAGCTCCTACGAGCAGTACTTC. It specifies CASSLQGSSYEQYF.

The chain combines TRBV27 with TRBJ2-7; 7 bases line up with TRBD2. CDR1 is MNHEY, CDR2 SMNVEV, per germline (reference sequence). The CDR3 is 14 amino acids. V lost 8 bases to trimming and J lost 7 bases; unmatched junction nucleotides: 14. The CDR3 bases are TGTGCCAGCCGTCCGGGAGGCCCTCCCGGGGAGCAGTACTTC. It is translated as CASRPGGPPGEQYF.

This clone was found a few times. The CDR3, as DNA: TGTGCCAGCAGTTTTTGGGGAGTGGGAGGGGCAAACACTGAAGCTTTCTTT. Translation: CASSFWGVGGANTEAFF. J is TRBJ1-1 and V is TRBV27, with D perhaps matching TRBD1 (5 bases). Trimming took off 3 bases at V and 2 bases at J, with 19 bases between the two ends. The CDR3 totals 17 residues. Germline lookup yields CDR1 MNHEY and CDR2 SMNVEV (reference sequence).

The chain links TRBV28 to TRBJ2-7; unclear D gene. In germline, CDR1 is MDHEN, CDR2 SYDVKM. The V end was cut by 4 bases, the J end by 7 bases, with 20 bases between. The CDR3 extends over 15 amino acids. This chain's CDR3 is CASSSLGSRWEEQYF. The CDR3 DNA sequence: TGTGCCAGCAGTTCGTTGGGCTCCAGGTGGGAAGAGCAGTACTTC.

The chain has TRBV6-5 and TRBJ2-5; 12 bases are shared with TRBD2. CDR1 and CDR2 (germline): MNHEY, SVGAGI. This CDR3 comprises 16 residues. Germline trimming cut 4 bases from V and 0 bases from J; bases unmatched to any gene: 3. CDR3 in DNA: TGTGCCAGCAGTTCGCTAGCGGGAGGGCACCAAGAGACCCAGTACTTC. Amino acids: CASSSLAGGHQETQYF.

The chain carries TRBV28 and TRBJ2-2; D gene uncertain. This CDR3 region has 16 residues. V was pared by 3 bases and J by 7 bases, with 18 bases between. The germline CDR1 and CDR2 sequences are MDHEN and SYDVKM. The CDR3 spells CASSFERARLNGELFF. The CDR3 DNA reads as TGTGCCAGCAGTTTTGAGAGAGCCCGGTTGAACGGGGAGCTGTTTTTT.

The chain recombines TRBV18 with TRBJ1-1; 8 bases are a match to TRBD1. Germline lookup yields CDR1 KGHSH and CDR2 LQKENI. V trimming: 3 bases; J trimming: 0 bases; junction bases outside the gene matches: 3. There are 15 residues in the CDR3. CDR3: CASSPSDRVNTEAFF. The CDR3 coding sequence is TGTGCCAGCTCACCCTCGGACAGGGTGAACACTGAAGCTTTCTTT.